The 3 T cell receptor beta chains below all came from one sample that was sequenced in a study of blood T cell repertoires in COVID-19. The method was immunoSEQ multiplex PCR; TCRdb's version includes in-frame clones alone and lacks a portion of them. The table has under 300,000 clones, roughly nine tenths seen once. The source material was PBMCs or T cells enriched from blood (not recorded which). These receptors all stem from a woman between 18 and 30 years old who had recovered from COVID-19.

This CDR3 is CASSRGETQYF. CDR3 nucleotide sequence: TGTGCCAGCAGTAGGGGAGAGACCCAGTACTTC. V and J are TRBV27 and TRBJ2-5; D possibly corresponds to TRBD1 (5 bases). V was pared by 5 bases and J by 4 bases, with 5 bases between. CDR3 length: 11 residues. Germline V gene data show CDR1 as MNHEY and CDR2 as SMNVEV (reference sequence).

This clone is a singleton in its sample. V usage is TRBV5-6 and J usage is TRBJ2-1, with 11 bases aligning to TRBD2. The ends lost 0 bases at V and 2 bases at J; junction bases unmatched: 1. Germline V lookup: CDR1 SGHDT, CDR2 YYEEEE. The CDR3 totals 16 residues. The CDR3 is CASSLELAGAYNEQFF. The CDR3 bases are TGTGCCAGCAGCTTGGAACTAGCGGGGGCCTACAATGAGCAGTTCTTC.

The rearrangement uses TRBV6-5 and TRBJ1-1; 9 bases line up with TRBD1. Germline V gene lookup returns CDR1 MNHEY and CDR2 SVGAGI. The CDR3 length is 15 residues. With V trimmed by 6 bases and J by 3 bases, 8 bases remained unmatched. In DNA, the CDR3 is TGTGCCAGCAGAGCCGCCGGGACAGGGTACACTGAAGCTTTCTTT. Its protein product is CASRAAGTGYTEAFF.